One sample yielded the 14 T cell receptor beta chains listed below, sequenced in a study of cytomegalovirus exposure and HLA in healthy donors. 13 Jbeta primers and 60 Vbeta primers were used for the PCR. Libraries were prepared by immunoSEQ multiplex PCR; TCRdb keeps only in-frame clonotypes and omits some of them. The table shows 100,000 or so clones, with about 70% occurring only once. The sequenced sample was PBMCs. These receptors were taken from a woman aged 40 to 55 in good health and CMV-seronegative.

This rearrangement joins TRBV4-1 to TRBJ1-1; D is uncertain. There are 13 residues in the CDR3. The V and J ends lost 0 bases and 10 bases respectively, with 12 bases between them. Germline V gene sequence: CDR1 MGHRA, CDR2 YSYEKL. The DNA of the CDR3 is TGCGCCAGCAGCCAAGATCCCGGGTTCGGAGCTTTCTTT. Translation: CASSQDPGFGAFF.

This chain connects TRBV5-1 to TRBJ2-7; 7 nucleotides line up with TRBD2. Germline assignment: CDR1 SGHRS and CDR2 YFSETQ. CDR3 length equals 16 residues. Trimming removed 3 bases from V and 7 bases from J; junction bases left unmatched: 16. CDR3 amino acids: CASSSSGLAAGLEQYF. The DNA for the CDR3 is TGCGCCAGCAGCTCCTCCGGGCTAGCGGCCGGTTTGGAGCAGTACTTC. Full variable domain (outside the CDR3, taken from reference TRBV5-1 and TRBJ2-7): KAGVTQTPRYLIKTRGQQVTLSCSPISGHRSVSWYQQTPGQGLQFLFEYFSETQRNKGNFPGRFSGRQFSNSRSEMNVSTLELGDSALYLCASSSSGLAAGLEQYFGPGTRLTVT.

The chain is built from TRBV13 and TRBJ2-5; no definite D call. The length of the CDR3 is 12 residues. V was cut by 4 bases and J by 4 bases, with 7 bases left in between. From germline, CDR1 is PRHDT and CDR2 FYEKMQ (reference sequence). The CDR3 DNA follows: TGTGCCAGCAGCTCGTGGAGAGAGACCCAGTACTTC. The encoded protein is CASSSWRETQYF.

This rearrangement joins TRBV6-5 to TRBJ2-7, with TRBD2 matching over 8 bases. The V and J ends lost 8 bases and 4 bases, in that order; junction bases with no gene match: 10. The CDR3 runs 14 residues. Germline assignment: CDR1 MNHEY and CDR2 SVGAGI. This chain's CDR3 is CASSFTSGIYEQYF. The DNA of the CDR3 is TGTGCCAGCTCCTTCACTAGCGGTATATACGAGCAGTACTTC.

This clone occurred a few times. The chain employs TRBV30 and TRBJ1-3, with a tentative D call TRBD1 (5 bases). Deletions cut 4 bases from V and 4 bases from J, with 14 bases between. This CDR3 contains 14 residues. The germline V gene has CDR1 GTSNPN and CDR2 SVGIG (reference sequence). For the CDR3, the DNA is TGTGCCTGGACCAGGGACTTGTCCGGAAACACCATATATTTT. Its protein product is CAWTRDLSGNTIYF.

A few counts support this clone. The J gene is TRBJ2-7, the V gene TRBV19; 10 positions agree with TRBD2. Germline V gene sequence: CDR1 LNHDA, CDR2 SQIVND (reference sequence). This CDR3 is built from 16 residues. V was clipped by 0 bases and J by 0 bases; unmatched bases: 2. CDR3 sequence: CASSIDPSGSSYEQYF. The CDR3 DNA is TGTGCCAGTAGTATAGATCCTAGCGGGAGCTCCTACGAGCAGTACTTC. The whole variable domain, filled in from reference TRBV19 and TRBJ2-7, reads DGGITQSPKYLFRKEGQNVTLSCEQNLNHDAMYWYRQDPGQGLRLIYYSQIVNDFQKGDIAEGYSVSREKKESFPLTVTSAQKNPTAFYLCASSIDPSGSSYEQYFGPGTRLTVT.

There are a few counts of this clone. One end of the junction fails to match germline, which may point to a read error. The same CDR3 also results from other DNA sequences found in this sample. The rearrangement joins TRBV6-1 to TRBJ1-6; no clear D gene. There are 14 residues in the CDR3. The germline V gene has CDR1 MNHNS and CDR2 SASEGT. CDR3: CASVLRELNSPLHF. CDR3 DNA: TGTGCCAGCGTCCTACGAGAGTTAAATTCCCCCCTCCACTTT.

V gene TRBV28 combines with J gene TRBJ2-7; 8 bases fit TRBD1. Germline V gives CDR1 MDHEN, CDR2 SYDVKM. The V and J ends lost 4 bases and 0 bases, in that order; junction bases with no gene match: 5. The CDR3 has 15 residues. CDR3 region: CASSYVQGASYEQYF. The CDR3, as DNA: TGTGCCAGCAGTTACGTGCAGGGGGCCTCCTACGAGCAGTACTTC.

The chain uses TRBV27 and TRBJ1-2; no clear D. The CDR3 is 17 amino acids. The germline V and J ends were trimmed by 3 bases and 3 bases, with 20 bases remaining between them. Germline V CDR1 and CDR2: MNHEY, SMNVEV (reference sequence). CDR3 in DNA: TGTGCCAGCAGTTTCCGGCGGGTGGAAGCGACGGACTATGGCTACACCTTC. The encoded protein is CASSFRRVEATDYGYTF.

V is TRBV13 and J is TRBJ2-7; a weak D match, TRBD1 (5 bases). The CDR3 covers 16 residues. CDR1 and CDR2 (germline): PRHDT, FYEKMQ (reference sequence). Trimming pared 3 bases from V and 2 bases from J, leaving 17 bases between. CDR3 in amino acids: CASSFSLVRGPYEQYF. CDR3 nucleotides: TGTGCCAGCAGCTTCAGCCTGGTTAGGGGTCCCTACGAGCAGTACTTC.

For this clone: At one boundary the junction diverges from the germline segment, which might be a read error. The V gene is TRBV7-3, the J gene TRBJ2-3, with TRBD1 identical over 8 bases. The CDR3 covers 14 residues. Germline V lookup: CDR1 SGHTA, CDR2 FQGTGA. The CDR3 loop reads CASSSQGALDMQYF. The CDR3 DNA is TGTGCCAGCAGCTCCCAGGGGGCTTTAGATATGCAGTATTTT.

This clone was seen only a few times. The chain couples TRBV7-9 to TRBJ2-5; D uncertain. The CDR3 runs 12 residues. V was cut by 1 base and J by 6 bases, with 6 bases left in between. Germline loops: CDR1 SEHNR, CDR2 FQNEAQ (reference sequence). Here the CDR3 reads CASSLEQKTQYF. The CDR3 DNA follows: TGTGCCAGCAGCTTAGAACAGAAGACCCAGTACTTC.

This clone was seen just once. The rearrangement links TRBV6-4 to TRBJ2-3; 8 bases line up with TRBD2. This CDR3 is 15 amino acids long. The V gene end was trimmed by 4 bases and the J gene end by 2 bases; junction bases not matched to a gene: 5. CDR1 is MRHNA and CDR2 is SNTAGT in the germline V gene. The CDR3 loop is CASSAGTRDTDTQYF. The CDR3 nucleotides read TGTGCCAGCAGTGCCGGGACTAGGGACACAGATACGCAGTATTTT.

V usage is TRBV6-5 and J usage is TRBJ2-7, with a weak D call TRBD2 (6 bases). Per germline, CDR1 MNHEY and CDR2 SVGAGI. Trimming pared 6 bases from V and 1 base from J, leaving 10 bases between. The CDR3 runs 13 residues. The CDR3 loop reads CASSPGDSYEQYF. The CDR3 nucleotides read TGTGCCAGCAGCCCGGGGGATTCCTACGAGCAGTACTTC.